The rows below give T cell receptor beta chains drawn from one sample of a study of blood T cell repertoires in COVID-19. Measured with immunoSEQ multiplex PCR; TCRdb has only the in-frame clones, and not every one. Here the sample spans roughly 300,000 clones, 88% being singletons. Sequencing input: peripheral blood. The receptors shown here come from a man younger than 35 with active or convalescent COVID-19. Both conserved end residues are part of each CDR3. A D gene is named only where the DNA matches it firmly. Where a row states a size, it is once, few, many or the class of an expanded clone; other rows omit it.

>TRBV19|TRBJ1-1|.|.
TGTGCCAGTAGTATAGATCGGGACACTGAAGCTTTCTTT
CASSIDRDTEAFF
>TRBV7-8|TRBJ2-1|many|.
TGTGCCAGCAGCTCCGTCGATCGGGGCTCCTACAATGAGCAGTTCTTC
CASSSVDRGSYNEQFF
>TRBV10-3|TRBJ2-3|.|TRBD2
TGTGCCAGAGCTAGCGGAGGTACAGATACGCAGTATTTT
CARASGGTDTQYF
>TRBV27|TRBJ1-1|.|TRBD1
TGTGCCAGCAGTTCGACAGGGGGCTCGAACACTGAAGCTTTCTTT
CASSSTGGSNTEAFF
>TRBV3-1/TRBV3-2|TRBJ2-1|.|TRBD2
TGTGCCAGCAGCCAAGGGACTAGCGGGGTCTATGAGCAGTTCTTC
CASSQGTSGVYEQFF
>TRBV7-8|TRBJ2-3|.|.
TGTGCCAGCAACCTAAGACAGGTTGTTTTAGTCACAGATACGCAGTATTTT
CASNLRQVVLVTDTQYF
>TRBV7-3|TRBJ1-1|.|TRBD1
TGTGCCAGCAGCCGGACAGGGGGTAGCACTGAAGCTTTCTTT
CASSRTGGSTEAFF
>TRBV18|TRBJ1-2|.|.
TGTGCCAGCTCACCAGAGAGGGACACCACCTATGGCTACACCTTC
CASSPERDTTYGYTF
>TRBV3-1/TRBV3-2|TRBJ1-4|.|.
TGTGCCAGCAGCCACCGGACTGATAATGAAAAACTGTTTTTT
CASSHRTDNEKLFF
>TRBV4-2|TRBJ2-7|.|TRBD1
TGTGCCAGCAGCCAAGAAAGGGGGACAGGGGCCCTTAACTACGAGCAGTACTTC
CASSQERGTGALNYEQYF
>TRBV10-3|TRBJ1-2|.|TRBD1
TGTGCCATGCGGACAGGTAGTAACTATGGCTACACCTTC
CAMRTGSNYGYTF
>TRBV9|TRBJ1-4|.|TRBD1
TGTGCCAGCAGCTCCTCCGGGACAGCAAATGAAAAACTGTTTTTT
CASSSSGTANEKLFF
>TRBV9|TRBJ2-1|.|TRBD2
TGTGCCAGCAGCGTAGAGGGACTAGCGGACTCCTACAATGAGCAGTTCTTC
CASSVEGLADSYNEQFF
>TRBV2|TRBJ1-5|.|TRBD1
TGTGCCAGCCTTGGACAGGGGACATTGAGCAATCAGCCCCAGCATTTT
CASLGQGTLSNQPQHF
>TRBV9|TRBJ1-6|.|.
TGTGCCAGCAGGAGCCTTCAGGACGGACAAAATTCACCCCTCCACTTT
CASRSLQDGQNSPLHF
>TRBV4-3|TRBJ1-1|once|.
TGCGCCAGCAGCCAAGACCTCACACAGAACACTGAAGCTTTCTTT
CASSQDLTQNTEAFF
>TRBV27|TRBJ1-2|.|TRBD1
TGTGCCAGCAGCCCTCCCCCCAGACAGGGGCCTTACTATGGCTACACCTTC
CASSPPPRQGPYYGYTF
>TRBV27|TRBJ1-1|.|TRBD1
TGTGCCAGCAGTTTGCAGGGGGCTACTGAAGCTTTCTTT
CASSLQGATEAFF
>TRBV13|TRBJ2-2|.|.
TGTGCCAGCAGCAAGAGGGGGTCCGGGGGGACCGGGGAGCTGTTTTTT
CASSKRGSGGTGELFF
>TRBV23-1|TRBJ2-5|.|TRBD1
TGCGCCAGCAGTCATCTTGTTGGGACAGGGTTTTTTCAGGAGACCCAGTACTTC
CASSHLVGTGFFQETQYF
>TRBV3-1/TRBV3-2|TRBJ1-2|few|TRBD1
TGTGCCAGCAGCCTACAGGGGGCTAGCGGCTACACCTTC
CASSLQGASGYTF
>TRBV2|TRBJ2-3|.|.
TGTGCCAGCAGCAAGCAGGGTTACCATACGCAGTATTTT
CASSKQGYHTQYF
>TRBV19|TRBJ1-4|once|.
TGTGCCAGTAGCCCACAGCCAACGGGGGAAAAACTGTTTTTT
CASSPQPTGEKLFF
>TRBV29-1|TRBJ1-2|.|.
TGCAGCGTCGGGGGGGGGAATGGCTACACCTTC
CSVGGGNGYTF
>TRBV4-2|TRBJ2-7|.|.
TGTGCCAGCAGCCAAGGCGACAGGTTCTCTTCCTACGAGCAGTACTTC
CASSQGDRFSSYEQYF
>TRBV7-2|TRBJ1-5|.|.
TGTGCCAGCAGCTTAGAATATAGCAATCAGCCCCAGCATTTT
CASSLEYSNQPQHF